The 27 T cell receptor beta chains below come from one sample, sequenced in a study of PD-L1 blockade in urothelial cancer. Produced via immunoSEQ multiplex PCR; TCRdb's table is partial and in-frame only. The data hold roughly 87,000 clones, with roughly 90% observed a single time. Time point described: pretreatment peripheral blood. The sample consisted of PBMCs, taken around atezolizumab (anti-PD-L1) treatment. These receptors originate from a woman older than 75 with urothelial cancer.

This chain connects TRBV9 to TRBJ1-2, with 9 bases that match TRBD1. This CDR3 has 15 amino acids. V lost 3 bases and J lost 4; bases outside the gene matches: 7. Germline V lookup: CDR1 SGDLS, CDR2 YYNGEE. Here the CDR3 reads CASSATGGPSYGYTF. CDR3 nucleotide sequence: TGTGCCAGCAGCGCCACAGGGGGCCCATCCTATGGCTACACCTTC.

This clone was seen a few times. The chain employs TRBV2 and TRBJ2-6; D perhaps matches TRBD2 (5 bases). CDR1 and CDR2 (germline): SNHLY, FYNNEI. The CDR3 has 16 amino acids. The V end was cut by 2 bases, the J end by 0 bases, with 8 bases between. In nucleotides, the CDR3 is TGTGCCAGCAGTGAAACCGGGAACTCTGGGGCCAACGTCCTGACTTTC. Amino acids: CASSETGNSGANVLTF.

V gene TRBV5-1 combines with J gene TRBJ1-5; tentatively, D is TRBD1 (6 bases). The CDR3 extends over 14 amino acids. The V and J ends lost 4 bases and 3 bases respectively, with 11 bases between them. CDR1 and CDR2 (germline): SGHRS, YFSETQ. The CDR3 nucleotides read TGCGCCAGCAGCACCGGACAGAACAATCAGCCCCAGCATTTT. It specifies CASSTGQNNQPQHF. The full variable domain, in which reference TRBV5-1 and TRBJ1-5 provide the parts outside the CDR3, is KAGVTQTPRYLIKTRGQQVTLSCSPISGHRSVSWYQQTPGQGLQFLFEYFSETQRNKGNFPGRFSGRQFSNSRSEMNVSTLELGDSALYLCASSTGQNNQPQHFGDGTRLSIL.

The chain recombines TRBV28 with TRBJ2-3, with TRBD1 identical over 10 bases. The junction had 6 bases not matched to a gene; V was cut back by 4 bases and J by 2 bases. This CDR3 contains 16 residues. Germline V gene sequence: CDR1 MDHEN, CDR2 SYDVKM. In DNA, the CDR3 is TGTGCCAGCAGTTCCCGGGACAGGGGAATCACAGATACGCAGTATTTT. It translates to CASSSRDRGITDTQYF. Drawing the rest from reference TRBV28 and TRBJ2-3, the complete variable domain is DVKVTQSSRYLVKRTGEKVFLECVQDMDHENMFWYRQDPGLGLRLIYFSYDVKMKEKGDIPEGYSVSREKKERFSLILESASTNQTSMYLCASSSRDRGITDTQYFGPGTRLTVL.

V gene TRBV6-1 combines with J gene TRBJ1-5; 7 bases are shared with TRBD1. The CDR3 has 12 amino acids. The germline V gene has CDR1 MNHNS and CDR2 SASEGT. V lost 2 bases and J lost 14; bases outside the gene matches: 6. The CDR3 protein is CASSERRGQKHF. The CDR3 bases are TGTGCCAGCAGTGAACGTAGGGGACAGAAGCATTTT.

There are a few counts of this clone. The V call is TRBV25-1, the J call TRBJ2-7, with D perhaps TRBD1 (6 bases). V lost 4 bases to trimming and J lost 4 bases, with 14 bases between them. CDR3 size: 14 residues. Germline V lookup: CDR1 MGHDK, CDR2 SYGVNS. The CDR3 sequence is CASSVSGTTYEQYF. In nucleotides, the CDR3 is TGTGCCAGCAGTGTATCCGGGACAACTTACGAGCAGTACTTC.

This CDR3 reads CASSPLQGTTYEQYF. Written as DNA, the CDR3 is TGTGCCAGCAGCCCCCTGCAGGGCACTACCTACGAGCAGTACTTC. The chain recombines TRBV9 with TRBJ2-7; D is perhaps TRBD1 (5 bases). Trimming cost V 4 bases and J 2 bases, with 16 bases left between them. The V gene's germline CDR1 is SGDLS and CDR2 YYNGEE. The CDR3 spans 15 residues.

The chain uses TRBV10-3 and TRBJ2-2; 7 bases are shared with TRBD1. J was trimmed by 6 bases and V by 6 bases; bases with no gene match: 10. The length of the CDR3 is 15 residues. The germline CDR1 and CDR2 sequences are ENHRY and SYGVKD. CDR3 residues: CAISETGTEAGELFF. CDR3 sequence (DNA): TGTGCCATCAGCGAAACCGGGACAGAGGCCGGGGAGCTGTTTTTT.

The chain uses TRBV29-1 and TRBJ2-3, with 10 nucleotides matching TRBD2. Losses at the gene ends were 3 bases for V and 3 bases for J; bases not matched to a gene: 9. The germline V gene encodes CDR1 SQVTM and CDR2 ANQGSEA. The CDR3 is made up of 16 amino acids. The CDR3 bases are TGCAGCGTTGACTCATATAGCGGGAGGAGGACAGATACGCAGTATTTT. This sequence encodes CSVDSYSGRRTDTQYF.

In this sample, this clone turned up once. The sample holds other DNA sequences that translate to the same CDR3. The J gene is TRBJ1-2, the V gene TRBV5-1; D gene unclear. V was shortened by 0 bases and J by 3 bases, with 3 bases between the two germline ends. Germline V lookup: CDR1 SGHRS, CDR2 YFSETQ. The CDR3 has 12 residues. In DNA form, the CDR3 reads TGCGCCAGCAGCTTGGCTGACTATGGCTACACCTTC. It yields the protein CASSLADYGYTF.

This clone was recorded only once. The chain recombines TRBV2 with TRBJ1-2; maybe TRBD1 (6 bases). Germline values: CDR1 SNHLY, CDR2 FYNNEI. The V end was cut by 7 bases, the J end by 8 bases, with 17 bases between. CDR3 length: 13 amino acids. CDR3 protein: CASKVRGTKGYTF. Here the CDR3 DNA reads TGTGCCAGCAAAGTAAGAGGGACAAAGGGCTACACCTTC.

The V call is TRBV9, the J call TRBJ2-7, with a possible D match to TRBD1 (6 bases). The germline V and J ends were trimmed by 4 bases and 5 bases, with 19 bases remaining between them. The germline V gene encodes CDR1 SGDLS and CDR2 YYNGEE. This CDR3 region has 15 residues. CDR3: CASSPQGNRAHEQYF. In nucleotides, the CDR3 is TGTGCCAGCAGCCCTCAGGGAAACAGGGCCCACGAGCAGTACTTC.

This rearrangement joins TRBV10-1 to TRBJ1-5; D is undetermined. V was pared by 0 bases and J by 4 bases, with 7 bases between. Germline V CDR1 and CDR2: WNHNN, SYGVQD (reference sequence). The CDR3 has 14 amino acids. The CDR3, as DNA: TGCGCCAGCAGTGAGTCGGGGAGAAATCAGCCCCAGCATTTT. Translated, it gives CASSESGRNQPQHF.

This sequence joins TRBV6-5 and TRBJ1-4, with D hard to call. The V gene lost 0 bases and the J gene lost 6 bases, with 11 bases spanning the gap. This CDR3 contains 15 residues. Germline V gives CDR1 MNHEY, CDR2 SVGAGI. The CDR3 is CASSYSRDFYEKLFF. CDR3 in DNA: TGTGCCAGCAGTTACTCGAGGGATTTTTATGAAAAACTGTTTTTT.

In this sample, this clone turned up a few times. The V gene is TRBV21-1, the J gene TRBJ1-1. TRBV21-1 is given as a pseudogene. This CDR3 comprises 14 residues. The CDR3 sequence: CASSTDPFRRTAFF. The CDR3 nucleotides are TGTGCCAGCAGTACGGATCCCTTTAGGAGGACGGCTTTCTTT.

The chain has TRBV7-3 and TRBJ1-3; no reliable D call. The CDR3 is made up of 13 amino acids. Germline-derived CDR1 and CDR2 are SGHTA and FQGTGA. The V end was cut by 2 bases, the J end by 10 bases, with 12 bases between. The CDR3 nucleotides read TGTGCCAGCAGCTTATCGGGGAAAGAGACCATATATTTT. Protein: CASSLSGKETIYF.

This rearrangement joins TRBV5-1 to TRBJ2-7; 9 bases map to TRBD1. The CDR3 is made up of 15 amino acids. CDR1 is SGHRS, CDR2 YFSETQ, per germline. Trimming removed 4 bases from V and 0 bases from J; junction bases left unmatched: 5. Here the CDR3 reads CASSLGQGVSYEQYF. In DNA form, the CDR3 reads TGCGCCAGCAGCCTGGGACAGGGCGTCTCCTACGAGCAGTACTTC.

The chain uses TRBV5-4 and TRBJ1-1; 9 positions match TRBD1. The CDR3 length is 13 residues. V shed 4 bases, J shed 8 bases, and the junction held 6 bases outside the gene matches. Germline values: CDR1 SGHNT, CDR2 YYREEE (reference sequence). Here the CDR3 reads CASSPRDRVEAFF. The CDR3 nucleotides read TGTGCCAGCAGCCCCCGGGACAGGGTCGAAGCTTTCTTT.

V is TRBV5-1 and J is TRBJ2-1; 12 nucleotides align to TRBD2. The CDR3 is 15 residues long. V gave up 5 bases and J gave up 5 bases; unmatched junction bases: 5. Germline values: CDR1 SGHRS, CDR2 YFSETQ. CDR3 region: CASRGGLAGNNEQFF. Written as DNA, the CDR3 is TGCGCCAGCAGAGGGGGACTAGCGGGCAACAATGAGCAGTTCTTC.

This rearrangement joins TRBV27 to TRBJ2-7, with 11 bases matching TRBD2. Germline V gives CDR1 MNHEY, CDR2 SMNVEV (reference sequence). CDR3 length equals 15 residues. The junction had 8 bases not matched to a gene; V was cut back by 6 bases and J by 4 bases. CDR3 bases: TGTGCCAGCAGGGGACTAGCGGAGCCTTTTTACGAGCAGTACTTC. Protein: CASRGLAEPFYEQYF.

CDR3 nucleotide sequence: TGTGCCAGTAGTATGAATGTACCGGGACAGTTTAATGAAAAACTGTTTTTT. It encodes CASSMNVPGQFNEKLFF. The V gene is TRBV19, the J gene TRBJ1-4; 7 bases are a match to TRBD1. The germline gives CDR1 LNHDA, CDR2 SQIVND (reference sequence). V gave up 3 bases and J gave up 4 bases; unmatched junction bases: 11. The CDR3 is 17 amino acids.

The gene calls are TRBV6-6 and TRBJ2-5, with a possible D match to TRBD1 (8 bases). The CDR3 runs 13 residues. Trimming shortened V by 10 bases and J by 5 bases, and 17 bases separated the two germline ends. Germline assignment: CDR1 MNHNY and CDR2 SVGAGI (reference sequence). CDR3 sequence (DNA): TGTGCCACCCGGGGGGCAGGGGGCGAGACCCAGTACTTC. Translation gives CATRGAGGETQYF.

This clone has just a few counts. This chain links TRBV9 with TRBJ1-3, with D perhaps matching TRBD1 (5 bases). The germline V gene encodes CDR1 SGDLS and CDR2 YYNGEE. This CDR3 region has 15 residues. Between the trimmed V and J ends, which lost 0 bases and 1 base, there was a span of 8 bases. DNA for the CDR3: TGTGCCAGCAGCGTAGAAGCAGGGTCTGGAAACACCATATATTTT. Amino acids: CASSVEAGSGNTIYF.

The chain has TRBV6-1 and TRBJ1-2; 7 nucleotides agree with TRBD1. V shed 7 bases, J shed 2 bases, and the junction held 7 bases outside the gene matches. Per the germline V gene, CDR1 is MNHNS and CDR2 is SASEGT. The CDR3 contains 14 residues. CDR3 in amino acids: CASNPQGTNYGYTF. DNA for the CDR3: TGTGCCAGCAATCCACAGGGGACCAACTATGGCTACACCTTC.

The chain links TRBV28 to TRBJ2-7, with D possibly matching TRBD1 (6 bases). This CDR3 has 12 amino acids. Germline V CDR1 and CDR2: MDHEN, SYDVKM. Trimming shortened V by 6 bases and J by 7 bases, and 13 bases separated the two germline ends. CDR3 protein: CASRPGHLEQYF. CDR3 coding DNA: TGTGCCAGCAGACCGGGACATTTGGAGCAGTACTTC.

The chain employs TRBV7-9 and TRBJ1-5; D uncertain. CDR1 is SEHNR and CDR2 is FQNEAQ in the germline V gene (reference sequence). V was pared by 1 base and J by 2 bases, with 9 bases between. This CDR3 contains 15 residues. CDR3 sequence: CASSLGSSGNQPQHF. DNA for the CDR3: TGTGCCAGCAGCTTAGGCTCATCGGGCAATCAGCCCCAGCATTTT.

This rearrangement joins TRBV30 to TRBJ2-4; 9 bases agree with TRBD1. There are 15 residues in the CDR3. Per the germline V gene, CDR1 is GTSNPN and CDR2 is SVGIG (reference sequence). V trimming: 5 bases; J trimming: 6 bases; junction bases outside the gene matches: 11. The CDR3 bases are TGTGCCTGGGCCGGGACAGGGCCAAGAGGAAACATTCAGTACTTC. Amino acids: CAWAGTGPRGNIQYF.